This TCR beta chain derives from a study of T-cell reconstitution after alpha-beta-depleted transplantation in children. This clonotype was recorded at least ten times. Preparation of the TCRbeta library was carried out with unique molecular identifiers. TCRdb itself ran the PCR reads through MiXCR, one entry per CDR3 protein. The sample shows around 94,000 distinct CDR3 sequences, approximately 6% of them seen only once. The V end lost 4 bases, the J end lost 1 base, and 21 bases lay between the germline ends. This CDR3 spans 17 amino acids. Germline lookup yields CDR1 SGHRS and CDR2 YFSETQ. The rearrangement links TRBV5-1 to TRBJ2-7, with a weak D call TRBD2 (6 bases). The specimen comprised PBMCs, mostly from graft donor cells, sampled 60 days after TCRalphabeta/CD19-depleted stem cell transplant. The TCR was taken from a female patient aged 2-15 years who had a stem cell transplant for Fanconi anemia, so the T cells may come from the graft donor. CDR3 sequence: CASSALLAGSGSYEQYF. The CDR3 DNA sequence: TGCGCCAGCAGCGCCCTACTAGCCGGGAGTGGGTCCTACGAGCAGTACTTC.